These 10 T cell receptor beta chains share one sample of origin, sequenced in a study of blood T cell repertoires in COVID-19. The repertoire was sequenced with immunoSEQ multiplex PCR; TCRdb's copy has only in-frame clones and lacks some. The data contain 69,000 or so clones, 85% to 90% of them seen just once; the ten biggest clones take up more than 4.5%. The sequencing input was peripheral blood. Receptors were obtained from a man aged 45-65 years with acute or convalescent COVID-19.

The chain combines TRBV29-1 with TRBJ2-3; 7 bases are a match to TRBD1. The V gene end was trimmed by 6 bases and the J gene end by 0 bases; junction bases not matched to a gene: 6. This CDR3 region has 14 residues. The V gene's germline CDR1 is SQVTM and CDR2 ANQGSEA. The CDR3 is CSVGNRGSTDTQYF. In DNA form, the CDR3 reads TGCAGCGTGGGGAACAGGGGTAGCACAGATACGCAGTATTTT.

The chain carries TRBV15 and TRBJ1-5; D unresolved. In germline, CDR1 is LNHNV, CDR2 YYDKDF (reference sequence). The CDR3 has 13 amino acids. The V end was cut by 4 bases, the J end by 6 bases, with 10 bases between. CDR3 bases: TGTGCCACCAGCATCGGGTTAAGTCAGCCCCAGCATTTT. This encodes CATSIGLSQPQHF.

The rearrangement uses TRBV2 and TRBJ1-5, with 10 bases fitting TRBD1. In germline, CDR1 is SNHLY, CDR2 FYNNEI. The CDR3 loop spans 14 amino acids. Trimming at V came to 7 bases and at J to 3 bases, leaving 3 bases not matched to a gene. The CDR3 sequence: CASNRQGANQPQHF. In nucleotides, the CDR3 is TGTGCCAGCAACCGACAGGGGGCCAATCAGCCCCAGCATTTT.

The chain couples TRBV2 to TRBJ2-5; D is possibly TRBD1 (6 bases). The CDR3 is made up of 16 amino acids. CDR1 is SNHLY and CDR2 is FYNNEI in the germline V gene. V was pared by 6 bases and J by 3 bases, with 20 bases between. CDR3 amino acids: CASSLDPTGIKETQYF. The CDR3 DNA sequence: TGTGCCAGCAGCCTCGACCCCACAGGGATTAAAGAGACCCAGTACTTC.

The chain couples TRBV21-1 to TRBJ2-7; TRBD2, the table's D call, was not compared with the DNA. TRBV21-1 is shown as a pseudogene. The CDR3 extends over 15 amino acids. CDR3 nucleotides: TGTGCCAGCAGCACCTTGAGCGGGCCGCCCTACGAGCAGTACTTC. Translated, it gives CASSTLSGPPYEQYF.

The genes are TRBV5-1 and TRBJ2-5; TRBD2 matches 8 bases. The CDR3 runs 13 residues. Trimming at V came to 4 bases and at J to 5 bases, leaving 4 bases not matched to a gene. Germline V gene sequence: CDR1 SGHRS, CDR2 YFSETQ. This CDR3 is CASSRTGGETQYF. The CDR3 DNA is TGCGCCAGCAGCAGAACGGGAGGGGAGACCCAGTACTTC.

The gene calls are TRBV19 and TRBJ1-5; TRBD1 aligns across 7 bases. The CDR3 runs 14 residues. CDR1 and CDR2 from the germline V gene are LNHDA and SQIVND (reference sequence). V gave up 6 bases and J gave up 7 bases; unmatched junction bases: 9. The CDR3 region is CASRPGQSLQPQHF. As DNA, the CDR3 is TGTGCCAGTAGGCCGGGACAGAGCTTACAGCCCCAGCATTTT.

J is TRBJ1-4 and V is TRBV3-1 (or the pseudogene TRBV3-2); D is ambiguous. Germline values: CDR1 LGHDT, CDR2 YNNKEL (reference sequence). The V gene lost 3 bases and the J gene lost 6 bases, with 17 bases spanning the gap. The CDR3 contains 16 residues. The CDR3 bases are TGTGCCAGCAGCCACCGGACTCCCAGTGGTGATGAAAAACTGTTTTTT. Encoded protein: CASSHRTPSGDEKLFF.

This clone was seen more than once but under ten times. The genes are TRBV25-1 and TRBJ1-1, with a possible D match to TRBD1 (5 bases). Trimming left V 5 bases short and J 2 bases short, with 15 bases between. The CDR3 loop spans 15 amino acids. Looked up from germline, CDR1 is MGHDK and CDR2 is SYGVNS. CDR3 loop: CASSPRQNLNTEAFF. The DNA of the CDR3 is TGTGCCAGCAGTCCCCGACAGAACTTAAACACTGAAGCTTTCTTT.

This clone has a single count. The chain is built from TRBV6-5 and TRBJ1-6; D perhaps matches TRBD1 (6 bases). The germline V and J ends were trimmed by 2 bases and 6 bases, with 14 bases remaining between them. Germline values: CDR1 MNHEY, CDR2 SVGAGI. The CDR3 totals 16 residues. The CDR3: CASSYIQGTGNSPLHF. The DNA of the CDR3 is TGTGCCAGCAGTTACATCCAGGGGACGGGTAATTCACCCCTCCACTTT.